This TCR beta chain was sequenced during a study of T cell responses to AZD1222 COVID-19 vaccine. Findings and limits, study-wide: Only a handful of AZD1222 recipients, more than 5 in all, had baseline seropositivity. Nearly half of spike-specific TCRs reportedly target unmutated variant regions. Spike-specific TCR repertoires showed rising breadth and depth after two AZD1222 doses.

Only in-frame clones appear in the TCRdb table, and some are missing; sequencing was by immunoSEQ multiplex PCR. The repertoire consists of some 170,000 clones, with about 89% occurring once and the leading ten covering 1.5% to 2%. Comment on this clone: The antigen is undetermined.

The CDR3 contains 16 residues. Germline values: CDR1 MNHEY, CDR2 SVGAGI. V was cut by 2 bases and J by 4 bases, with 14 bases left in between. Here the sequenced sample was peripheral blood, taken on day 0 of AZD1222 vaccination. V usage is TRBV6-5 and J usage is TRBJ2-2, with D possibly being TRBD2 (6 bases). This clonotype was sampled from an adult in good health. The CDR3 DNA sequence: TGTGCCAGCAGTTACGACGCTAGCGTTGGCACCGGGGAGCTGTTTTTT. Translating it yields CASSYDASVGTGELFF.